These T cell receptor beta chains were read from a single sample in a study of beta chain features in type 1 diabetes. Repertoires were generated with immunoSEQ multiplex PCR, while TCRdb's copy carries only in-frame clones and drops some. The profile covers about 220,000 clones, with roughly 10% appearing a single time and 1% to 1.5% taken by the ten largest. Sequencing was done on a sample of central memory CD4+ T cells from blood. These TCRs come from a man younger than 35 in good health. The CDR3 runs from the conserved cysteine through the conserved F or W. The D gene is left open where the match is weak. Where a row states a size, it is once, few, many or the class of an expanded clone; other rows omit it.

j_call,clone_size,d_call,v_call,cdr3_nt,cdr3_aa
TRBJ2-6,many,TRBD2,TRBV4-3,TGCGCCAGCAGCCGTGATAGCGGGGCTGGGGCCAACGTCCTGACTTTC,CASSRDSGAGANVLTF
TRBJ2-7,few,-,TRBV9,TGTGCCAGCAGCCCACAGGTTTTCTCCTACGAGCAGTACTTC,CASSPQVFSYEQYF
TRBJ2-1,many,-,TRBV5-5,TGTGCCAGCAGCCCTGTAGGGGTACTTGAGGGCTCCTACAATGAGCAGTTCTTC,CASSPVGVLEGSYNEQFF
TRBJ2-5,few,TRBD2,TRBV7-6,TGTGCCAGCAGCTTAGTTCTAGCGGAAGAGACCCAGTACTTC,CASSLVLAEETQYF
TRBJ2-1,few,-,TRBV11-2,TGTGCCAGCAGCCCCAGGCGGAATGAGCAGTTCTTC,CASSPRRNEQFF
TRBJ2-1,few,TRBD2,TRBV27,TGTGCCAGCAGCCGACCCCTAGCGGGAGGTGTGTGGGGCTACAATGAGCAGTTCTTC,CASSRPLAGGVWGYNEQFF
TRBJ2-2,-,-,TRBV30,TGTGCCTGGAACCGATTGTCTGGTACCGGGGAGCTGTTTTTT,CAWNRLSGTGELFF
TRBJ2-5,-,-,TRBV5-4,TGTGCCAGCAGCTTGGGCGGGACCCCAGAGACCCAGTACTTC,CASSLGGTPETQYF
TRBJ2-7,few,-,TRBV6-5,TGTGCCAGCAGTTACTCTCAGGAGGACGAGCAGTACTTC,CASSYSQEDEQYF
TRBJ2-1,many,TRBD2,TRBV2,TGTGCCAGCCAATCTAGCGGGATGAATGAGCAGTTCTTC,CASQSSGMNEQFF
TRBJ1-5,-,TRBD1,TRBV30,TGTGCCTGGAGTACGGACAGGGCGAGCAATCAGCCCCAGCATTTT,CAWSTDRASNQPQHF
TRBJ2-5,-,TRBD2,TRBV5-1,TGCGCCAGCAGCACCGGGACTAGCGGGAGATCAGAGACCCAGTACTTC,CASSTGTSGRSETQYF
TRBJ2-7,few,TRBD2,TRBV7-2,TGTGCCAGCAGCTTTGTGGTGACTAGCGGGAACTACGAGCAGTACTTC,CASSFVVTSGNYEQYF
TRBJ2-1,-,-,TRBV9,TGTGCCAGCAGCGTAGAGGGGGACTTCTACAATGAGCAGTTCTTC,CASSVEGDFYNEQFF
TRBJ2-5,-,-,TRBV28,TGTGCCAGCAGTTTAAGGCGAGGGGACCAAGAGACCCAGTACTTC,CASSLRRGDQETQYF
TRBJ1-5,-,TRBD1,TRBV5-1,TGCGCCAGCAGCGTAGGACAGGGAACTCAGCCCCAGCATTTT,CASSVGQGTQPQHF
TRBJ2-7,few,TRBD1,TRBV7-9,TGTGCCAGCAGCTTGGGACAGCCACTACGGGAGCAGTACTTC,CASSLGQPLREQYF
TRBJ2-1,-,-,TRBV19,TGTGCCAGTAGTACTACAGGGAGATCCGGGAATGAGCAGTTCTTC,CASSTTGRSGNEQFF
TRBJ2-1,-,-,TRBV7-2,TGTGCCAGCAGCTTAGGGCACAATGAGCAGTTCTTC,CASSLGHNEQFF
TRBJ2-7,few,-,TRBV5-1,TGCGCCAGCAGCGCCGGGGCCCTGGGTCCCTACGAGCAGTACTTC,CASSAGALGPYEQYF
TRBJ2-2,few,-,TRBV30,TGTGCCTGGAGTGTACGTGCGGGACTGAACACCGGGGAGCTGTTTTTT,CAWSVRAGLNTGELFF
TRBJ2-7,many,TRBD1,TRBV28,TGTGCCAGCCAAGGACAGGGGTCCTACGAGCAGTACTTC,CASQGQGSYEQYF
TRBJ2-3,few,TRBD2,TRBV5-1,TGCGCCAGCAGCTTGGCCCGGCTAGCGGGGACGACAGATACGCAGTATTTT,CASSLARLAGTTDTQYF
TRBJ2-2,-,-,TRBV28,TGTGCCAGCAGTTTCTCTGGCCTTTGGGCCGGGGAGCTGTTTTTT,CASSFSGLWAGELFF
TRBJ2-5,many,-,TRBV2,TGTGCCAGCAGTGACGTCCGCCAAGAGACCCAGTACTTC,CASSDVRQETQYF
TRBJ2-1,-,TRBD1,TRBV6-1,TGTGCCACCCGTACAGGGGGCTACAATGAGCAGTTCTTC,CATRTGGYNEQFF
TRBJ1-5,-,-,TRBV15,TGTGCCACCAGCAGAGATCTGGGGTCGAATCAGCCCCAGCATTTT,CATSRDLGSNQPQHF
TRBJ2-1,few,TRBD2,TRBV11-2,TGTGCCAGCAGCGATAGCGGGAGGCCCCATGAGCAGTTCTTC,CASSDSGRPHEQFF
TRBJ2-3,few,-,TRBV7-2,TGTGCCAGCAGCTTAAGCTCGATCGGGGGCACAGATACGCAGTATTTT,CASSLSSIGGTDTQYF
TRBJ2-2,-,TRBD2,TRBV19,TGTGCCAGTAGTATAGCCCGTCCTACTAGCGGATTCACCGGGGAGCTGTTTTTT,CASSIARPTSGFTGELFF
TRBJ2-5,-,TRBD1,TRBV13,TGTGCCAGCAGCTGGGACAGTGGGACCCAGTACTTC,CASSWDSGTQYF
TRBJ2-3,few,-,TRBV4-1,TGCGCCAGCAGCCGGCGGGCAGGGTCCACAGATACGCAGTATTTT,CASSRRAGSTDTQYF
TRBJ2-3,-,TRBD2,TRBV2,TGTGCCAGCACCAGAGCGGGACGCGTCACAGATACGCAGTATTTT,CASTRAGRVTDTQYF
TRBJ2-6,few,TRBD1,TRBV2,TGTGCCAGCAGTAGGGGACAGGGAAAAATCTCTGGGGCCAACGTCCTGACTTTC,CASSRGQGKISGANVLTF
TRBJ2-3,few,TRBD2,TRBV6-1,TGTGCCACAAAGCGGGAGATTGGCACAGATACGCAGTATTTT,CATKREIGTDTQYF
TRBJ2-7,-,-,TRBV21-1,TGTGCCAAATGGACTAGCGGGAGCTACGAGCAGTACTTC,CAKWTSGSYEQYF
TRBJ2-3,-,-,TRBV7-2,TGTGCCAGCAGCCCCGACTGGAACACAGATACGCAGTATTTT,CASSPDWNTDTQYF
TRBJ2-1,many,-,TRBV12-5,TGTGCTAGTGGTTTCCCCAGGGCAAAGCAGTTCTTC,CASGFPRAKQFF
TRBJ2-2,few,-,TRBV29-1,TGCAGCGTTACGGGGAGAAGTGGGACCGGGGAGCTGTTTTTT,CSVTGRSGTGELFF
TRBJ1-5,few,-,TRBV19,TGTGCCAGTAGTATAACCAGGGAATATCAGCCCCAGCATTTT,CASSITREYQPQHF
TRBJ2-7,few,-,TRBV7-3,TGTGCCAGCAGCCGTACCTCTCTCTACGAGCAGTACTTC,CASSRTSLYEQYF
TRBJ1-3,-,-,TRBV29-1,TGCAGCGTTACCCGACTGATCTCTGGAAACACCATATATTTT,CSVTRLISGNTIYF
TRBJ2-3,-,-,TRBV7-9,TGTGCCAGCAGCCTCAATCAGGGGACAGATACGCAGTATTTT,CASSLNQGTDTQYF
TRBJ2-7,many,-,TRBV29-1,TGCAGCGTTCTCATGCGGGGCGAGCAGTACTTC,CSVLMRGEQYF
TRBJ1-1,few,TRBD1,TRBV29-1,TGCAGCGTTGAAGATCGGGACAGCCAAATGAACACTGAAGCTTTCTTT,CSVEDRDSQMNTEAFF
TRBJ2-7,few,-,TRBV27,TGTGCCAGCCGGCCCGGGGGGCCGAGCTCCTACGAGCAGTACTTC,CASRPGGPSSYEQYF
TRBJ2-1,few,-,TRBV4-3,TGCGCCAGCAGCCAAGAAATGGCAGACTACAATGAGCAGTTCTTC,CASSQEMADYNEQFF
TRBJ2-1,-,TRBD2,TRBV4-1,TGCGCCAGCAGCCAAGGTAGCGGGAGGTCCTACAATGAGCAGTTCTTC,CASSQGSGRSYNEQFF
TRBJ2-1,few,TRBD2,TRBV28,TGTGCCAGCAGGGGGCTAGCGGCCCAAGGAAGCTCCTACAATGAGCAGTTCTTC,CASRGLAAQGSSYNEQFF
TRBJ2-3,-,TRBD2,TRBV9,TGTGCCAGCAGCGATAGGGGCACTAGCGGAACAGATACGCAGTATTTT,CASSDRGTSGTDTQYF
TRBJ2-7,-,-,TRBV18,TGTGCCAGCTCACCAGCGGACCGGAACTACGAGCAGTACTTC,CASSPADRNYEQYF
TRBJ1-2,-,-,TRBV30,TGTGCCTGGAGCAAGGCCGCCTATGGCTACACCTTC,CAWSKAAYGYTF
TRBJ2-7,-,TRBD1,TRBV28,TGTGCCAGCAGCTCCTGGGACAGCTCCTACGAGCAGTACTTC,CASSSWDSSYEQYF
TRBJ2-7,few,-,TRBV27,TGTGCCAGCAGTTTATCGTCCTACAAGGGGGAGCAGTACTTC,CASSLSSYKGEQYF
TRBJ2-7,few,-,TRBV7-2,TGTGCCAGCAGCCCTAGGGTCCGGTCAGGGTCGATCGAGCAGTACTTC,CASSPRVRSGSIEQYF
TRBJ2-1,many,TRBD2,TRBV7-2,TGTGCCAGCAGCGCCGATCTAGCGGGAGGGAGGAATGAGCAGTTCTTC,CASSADLAGGRNEQFF
TRBJ2-3,-,TRBD2,TRBV4-3,TGCGCCAGCAGCCAAGAGTGGACTAGCGCTGGCACAGATACGCAGTATTTT,CASSQEWTSAGTDTQYF
TRBJ2-3,few,-,TRBV18,TGTGCCAGCTCACTTTCAGATACGCAGTATTTT,CASSLSDTQYF
TRBJ2-1,-,TRBD2,TRBV25-1,TGTGCCAGCAGTGAAGGGACTAGCGGGCGCCACGGGCAGTTCTTC,CASSEGTSGRHGQFF
TRBJ2-1,many,-,TRBV29-1,TGCAGCGTCGGGGACGGGAATGAGCAGTTCTTC,CSVGDGNEQFF